This T cell receptor beta chain derives from a study of CD8+ T cells in alopecia areata (dated by TCRdb to the late 2010s). Study-level background: The study used high-throughput TCRbeta sequencing to examine T cell clonal expansion in alopecia areata, in both the C3H/HeJ mouse model and human patients. Human TCRbeta sequencing covered scalp tissue and sorted CD4+ and CD8+ peripheral blood T cells from patchy and totalis/universalis alopecia areata patients and healthy controls. Scalp clonality was compared among normal scalp (n=4), patchy alopecia areata scalp (n=8), and alopecia totalis/universalis scalp (n=8). RNA was obtained with the PAXgene miRNA kit for fixed scalp, the miRNeasy kit for PBMCs, and the RNeasy kit for mouse skin. TCRbeta CDR3 regions were amplified by immunoSEQ multiplex PCR with 35 Vbeta forward and 13 Jbeta reverse primers.

CD4+ cells from roughly five biomarker-study patients were further sorted into CD25+CD127- cells. Lesional scalp punch biopsies and peripheral blood were obtained from alopecia areata patients. After PBMCs were isolated by density centrifugation and stained for CD3, CD4 and CD8, a FACSAria was used to sort CD4+ and CD8+ T cells. Untreated alopecia areata patients were recruited as part of a multicenter biomarker study. The germline V gene encodes CDR1 SGHTA and CDR2 FQGNSA. From cysteine to phenylalanine, the CDR3 is 16 amino acids long. Only the CDR3 portion is preserved as DNA: 48 bases, with reading frame beginning at the first base. Trimming at the junction amounts to 1 base on V and 3 bases on J, and the germline ends lie 14 bases apart. Points on this clone: Its antigen remains undetermined. There are no base qualities to consult, and no much larger clone falls within one base.

What the authors observed across the whole study: Shared TCR sequences between patients were less evident than in mice, which may be partly attributable to HLA diversity in the patient population. Compared with normal scalp, lesional scalp had higher clonality and more expanded CD8+ clones, particularly in alopecia totalis/universalis, a pattern that suggests antigenic drive. Scalp TCR repertoire analysis is complicated because resident alphabeta T cells in normal human skin are also sequenced, whereas mouse skin is dominated by gammadelta T cells.

The library was built by means of the immunoSEQ multiplex PCR assay. For TCR sequencing, RNA was extracted from every sample and reverse transcribed into cDNA to serve as template. First-strand cDNA was synthesized using SuperScript III with a 2:1 mix of oligo-dT and random hexamers. A synthetic immune receptor repertoire was used to gauge amplification bias, and whatever bias remained was removed computationally. Processing in the source paper ran as follows. After raw reads were preprocessed to remove errors, the CDR3 was defined following IMGT conventions as running from the conserved cysteine to phenylalanine. Clonality was computed by normalizing Shannon entropy by log2 of the number of productive unique TCRs and subtracting the result from 1. Whether scalp clones were CD4 or CD8 was inferred by matching scalp TCRbeta sequences against CD4 and CD8 repertoires sorted from blood. The source is immuneACCESS, and TCRdb retained only in-frame sequences with V and J called. Part of the clones is not carried over; for the studies checked, unresolved V genes explain less than half of this, and the remainder is unexplained. From that table come the V and J calls and clone size; the DNA was used to work out D and trimming. This sample holds about 19,000 clones; around 67% were observed only once. Clones ranked in the top ten supply 4.5% of the sample.

The clonotype comes from a human donor with alopecia areata. Sequences were obtained from CD4+ Tregs sorted from blood. The receptor chain draws on TRBV7-2 and TRBJ2-3, and possibly TRBD2, on 5 matching bases. The CDR3 reads CASSLEQRGGTDTQYF. The DNA is as follows: TGTGCCAGCAGCTTAGAGCAAAGAGGAGGAACAGATACGCAGTATTTT.